A single sample is the source of the 24 T cell receptor beta chains below, sequenced in a study of CD8+CD57+ T cells in acquired aplastic anemia. TCR beta VDJ and CDR3 were profiled, and genomic DNA was the template. Using its own MiXCR run on the reads, TCRdb lists one record per CDR3 protein. Among approximately 130,000 distinct CDR3 sequences listed, about 40% were seen once. Material: sorted CD4+, CD8+, or CD8+CD57+ T cells (not recorded which) from PBMCs. These receptors came from a human donor in good health, serving as a control.

There are many counts of this clonotype. The chain employs TRBV5-4 and TRBJ2-5; TRBD2 matches 7 bases. Germline values: CDR1 SGHNT, CDR2 YYREEE (reference sequence). J was trimmed by 3 bases and V by 4 bases; bases with no gene match: 3. This CDR3 is built from 13 residues. Here the CDR3 reads CASSPLAEETQYF. The CDR3 DNA sequence: TGTGCCAGCAGCCCTCTAGCGGAAGAGACCCAGTACTTC.

This clonotype was picked up many times. This chain connects TRBV6-1 to TRBJ2-3; 8 bases agree with TRBD1. V was pared by 7 bases and J by 4 bases, with 13 bases of the junction left unmatched. The CDR3 is 16 residues long. Germline V lookup: CDR1 MNHNS, CDR2 SASEGT. The chain's CDR3 is CASTPRRQGFADTQYF. The CDR3 DNA reads TGTGCCAGCACCCCGAGACGACAGGGGTTCGCAGATACGCAGTATTTT.

This clonotype came up a few times. The chain couples TRBV9 to TRBJ2-7; D tentatively fits TRBD1 or TRBD2 (5 bases each). The germline V gene has CDR1 SGDLS and CDR2 YYNGEE. This CDR3 has 14 amino acids. The V and J ends lost 2 bases and 2 bases respectively, with 11 bases between them. The CDR3: CASSVGTSTYEQYF. CDR3 DNA: TGTGCCAGCAGCGTCGGGACCAGCACCTACGAGCAGTACTTC.

On this clonotype itself: At one end the junction does not follow the germline gene, possibly because of a read error. V and J are TRBV11-2 and TRBJ2-3; D assignment may be TRBD1 or TRBD2 (5 bases each). The CDR3 sequence is 17 residues long. The germline V gene has CDR1 SGHAT and CDR2 FQNNGV. CDR3 residues: CASSPWGWGTSTGTQYF. CDR3 in DNA: TGTGCCAGCAGCCCATGGGGGTGGGGAACGAGCACAGGTACGCAGTATTTT.

The count of this clonotype is one. J is TRBJ1-1 and V is TRBV7-3; no firm D call. This CDR3 has 13 amino acids. V was cut by 7 bases and J by 5 bases, with 14 bases left in between. The germline V gene encodes CDR1 SGHTA and CDR2 FQGTGA. Here the CDR3 reads CASTHTPGTEAFF. In DNA, the CDR3 is TGTGCCAGCACCCATACCCCTGGGACTGAAGCTTTCTTT.

With respect to this clonotype: Mismatch with germline at one junction end may stem from a read error. V is TRBV28 and J is TRBJ1-5; 8 nucleotides agree with TRBD1. Germline V lookup: CDR1 MDHEN, CDR2 SYDVKM. The CDR3 totals 16 residues. CDR3 in DNA: TGTGTCAGCAGAAAACCTGGACAGGGAGGGGGACAGCCCCAGCATTTT. Translated: CVSRKPGQGGGQPQHF. The full variable domain, rest sourced from reference TRBV28 and TRBJ1-5, is DVKVTQSSRYLVKRTGEKVFLECVQDMDHENMFWYRQDPGLGLRLIYFSYDVKMKEKGDIPEGYSVSREKKERFSLILESASTNQTSMYLCVSRKPGQGGGQPQHFGDGTRLSIL.

With respect to this clonotype: This could be a read error, since a much larger clone is one nucleotide away. The rearrangement uses TRBV10-3 and TRBJ1-1; D is possibly TRBD1 (5 bases). CDR1 is ENHRY and CDR2 is SYGVKD in the germline V gene. The CDR3 runs to 14 residues. CDR3 region: CASSETVKDTEVFF. CDR3 sequence (DNA): TGTGCCAGCAGTGAAACGGTAAAGGACACTGAAGTTTTCTTT.

This rearrangement joins TRBV7-3 to TRBJ1-2, with D uncertain. Germline CDR1 and CDR2: SGHTA and FQGTGA. Trimming stripped 6 bases from V and 8 bases from J, with 10 bases between. The CDR3 is made up of 11 amino acids. As DNA, the CDR3 is TGTGCCAGCAGGGCAGGTGGAGGCTACACCTTC. Translated: CASRAGGGYTF.

This chain's CDR3 is CASSFTSYEQYF. The CDR3 DNA follows: TGTGCCAGCAGCTTTACTAGCTACGAGCAGTACTTC. This chain connects TRBV7-2 to TRBJ2-7, with D possibly being TRBD2 (5 bases). In germline, CDR1 is SGHTA, CDR2 FQGNSA. The CDR3 has 12 residues. Trimming stripped 3 bases from V and 3 bases from J, with 6 bases between. The complete variable domain, with remaining parts taken from reference TRBV7-2 and TRBJ2-7, reads GAGVSQSPSNKVTEKGKDVELRCDPISGHTALYWYRQSLGQGLEFLIYFQGNSAPDKSGLPSDRFSAERTGGSVSTLTIQRTQQEDSAVYLCASSFTSYEQYFGPGTRLTVT.

The chain employs TRBV10-3 and TRBJ1-2, with TRBD1 matching 12 bases. The V and J ends lost 8 bases and 8 bases, in that order; junction bases with no gene match: 3. CDR3 length: 12 amino acids. The V gene's germline CDR1 is ENHRY and CDR2 SYGVKD. CDR3 region: CAIGDRGQGYTF. The CDR3, as DNA: TGTGCCATCGGGGACAGGGGGCAAGGCTACACCTTC.

This clonotype was observed a few times. The chain joins TRBV12-3 or TRBV12-4 to TRBJ1-6; no clear D. CDR3 length: 14 amino acids. Trimming removed 6 bases from V and 13 bases from J, with 19 bases in between. CDR3 coding DNA: TGTGCCAGCAGCCTAGAGGGTACCCAGGTTCCCCTCCACTTT. Its protein is CASSLEGTQVPLHF.

The CDR3 reads CASSINRESTDTQYF. CDR3 nucleotides: TGTGCCAGTAGTATCAACAGGGAAAGCACAGATACGCAGTATTTT. The chain joins TRBV19 to TRBJ2-3, with D possibly matching TRBD1 (6 bases). Per germline, CDR1 LNHDA and CDR2 SQIVND (reference sequence). CDR3 length: 15 amino acids. The ends were cut back, 3 bases at V and 0 bases at J, with 10 bases in the middle.

This clonotype was detected many times. The chain couples TRBV20-1 to TRBJ2-3, with 10 bases that match TRBD2. Germline CDR1 and CDR2: DFQATT and SNEGSKA (reference sequence). The ends lost 5 bases at V and 1 base at J; junction bases unmatched: 12. CDR3 length equals 17 residues. The chain's CDR3 is CSALSGGAPVGTDTQYF. As DNA, the CDR3 is TGCAGTGCTCTCAGCGGGGGGGCCCCCGTCGGCACAGATACGCAGTATTTT.

Only a few counts were recorded for this clonotype. CDR3 bases: TGCAGCGTTGGCTCGGGATCGGACAAGATCTATGGCTACACCTTC. Translating gives CSVGSGSDKIYGYTF. The chain joins TRBV29-1 to TRBJ1-2, with D perhaps TRBD1 (5 bases). CDR1 and CDR2 from the germline V gene are SQVTM and ANQGSEA. The ends were cut back, 4 bases at V and 4 bases at J, with 19 bases in the middle. This CDR3 region has 15 residues.

Only a few counts were recorded for this clonotype. The V call is TRBV6-5, the J call TRBJ2-7; D ambiguous. V was clipped by 10 bases and J by 2 bases, with 15 bases between them. The length of the CDR3 is 13 residues. Germline CDR1 is MNHEY and CDR2 is SVGAGI. CDR3 bases: TGTGCCATCGGTTTCGGCAGACCCTACGAGCAGTACTTC. Translating gives CAIGFGRPYEQYF.

In the case of this clonotype: It may be a read error: a sequence one base away is much more abundant. Here the CDR3 reads CASSLGGDSNQPKHF. CDR3 bases: TGTGCCAGCAGCCTGGGGGGAGATAGCAATCAGCCCAAGCATTTT. The J gene is TRBJ1-5, the V gene TRBV5-4, with D possibly matching TRBD1 (5 bases). There are 15 residues in the CDR3. The germline CDR1 and CDR2 sequences are SGHNT and YYREEE (reference sequence).

This clonotype was detected a few times. This chain connects TRBV20-1 to TRBJ2-7, with 8 bases aligning to TRBD2. The CDR3 sequence is 14 residues long. In germline, CDR1 is DFQATT, CDR2 SNEGSKA (reference sequence). The ends lost 1 base at V and 2 bases at J; junction bases unmatched: 4. CDR3: CSARVSGSTYEQYF. The CDR3 DNA follows: TGCAGTGCTAGAGTGAGCGGGAGTACCTACGAGCAGTACTTC.

The J gene is TRBJ1-2, the V gene TRBV29-1, with 7 positions matching TRBD1. The germline gives CDR1 SQVTM, CDR2 ANQGSEA. The junction had 11 bases not matched to a gene; V was cut back by 3 bases and J by 1 base. The CDR3 loop spans 16 amino acids. CDR3 DNA: TGCAGCGTTGATGGGTGGGAGGGGGCCAATAACTATGGCTACACCTTC. Protein sequence: CSVDGWEGANNYGYTF.

The genes are TRBV10-3 and TRBJ1-1; the match to TRBD1 covers 9 bases. The V gene's germline CDR1 is ENHRY and CDR2 SYGVKD. This CDR3 contains 14 residues. The V gene end was trimmed by 2 bases and the J gene end by 11 bases; junction bases not matched to a gene: 9. DNA of the CDR3: TGTGCCATCAGTGAGGGGGACAGGGAGGGAGCGGCTTTCTTT. It codes for CAISEGDREGAAFF.

This CDR3 is CASSPWDSGGYTF. The DNA of the CDR3 is TGTGCCAGCAGCCCTTGGGACAGTGGTGGCTACACCTTC. The chain recombines TRBV9 with TRBJ1-2; 7 bases agree with TRBD1. The CDR3 sequence is 13 residues long. Trimming removed 4 bases from V and 7 bases from J; junction bases left unmatched: 7. CDR1 SGDLS and CDR2 YYNGEE come from the germline V gene. The full variable domain, rest sourced from reference TRBV9 and TRBJ1-2, is DSGVTQTPKHLITATGQRVTLRCSPRSGDLSVYWYQQSLDQGLQFLIQYYNGEERAKGNILERFSAQQFPDLHSELNLSSLELGDSALYFCASSPWDSGGYTFGSGTRLTVV.

This clonotype came up many times. V is TRBV6-2 or TRBV6-3 and J is TRBJ1-2; weak D call: TRBD1 (6 bases). The V gene's germline CDR1 is MNHEY and CDR2 SVGEGT. The CDR3 is 14 residues long. Between the trimmed V and J ends, which lost 2 bases and 7 bases, there was a span of 14 bases. The CDR3 sequence is CASSYTQGGSGYTF. In DNA form, the CDR3 reads TGTGCCAGCAGTTACACACAGGGTGGAAGTGGCTACACCTTC.

The chain links TRBV20-1 to TRBJ2-5; D not certain. This CDR3 region has 15 residues. The germline V gene has CDR1 DFQATT and CDR2 SNEGSKA (reference sequence). The germline V and J ends were trimmed by 0 bases and 2 bases, with 13 bases remaining between them. The CDR3 sequence is CSARDDTRVQETQYF. The CDR3 bases are TGCAGTGCTAGAGATGACACACGGGTGCAAGAGACCCAGTACTTC.

This clonotype was seen more than once but under ten times. J is TRBJ1-1 and V is TRBV5-1; D is ambiguous. Trimming shortened V by 1 base and J by 6 bases, and 7 bases separated the two germline ends. This CDR3 is 12 amino acids long. CDR1 SGHRS and CDR2 YFSETQ come from the germline V gene. The CDR3 loop reads CASSLPAAEAFF. For the CDR3, the DNA is TGCGCCAGCAGCTTGCCGGCGGCTGAAGCTTTCTTT.

V and J are TRBV29-1 and TRBJ2-7; D assignment may be TRBD1 or TRBD2 (6 bases each). Germline V CDR1 and CDR2: SQVTM, ANQGSEA. This CDR3 region has 14 residues. Trimming cost V 2 bases and J 3 bases, with 14 bases left between them. The CDR3 region is CSVEYGGGGYEQYV. In nucleotides, the CDR3 is TGCAGCGTTGAATACGGTGGAGGGGGCTACGAGCAGTACGTC.